The sequence of this T cell receptor (beta chain) was determined in a study of identical twins (dated by TCRdb to about 2016). About the study as a whole: To test whether fetal clonotypes persist, the study used deep sequencing on TCR alpha and beta repertoires from monozygotic twins, unrelated adults of various ages, and cord blood. To rule out contamination, the twin experiments were replicated at different times with different library preparation protocols. The paper's findings and limits, for the study overall: Abundant cord blood beta clonotypes had fewer insertions, young adult naive repertoires showed a similar but weaker trend, and memory repertoires showed no such trend. Because the same donors could not be followed over many years, the conclusions depended on cross-sectional statistical analysis. Zero-insertion analyses could be partly confounded by invariant T cells such as MAIT and iNKT, though diverse VJ usage argued against such confounding for most clonotypes. Recombination models systematically underestimated out-of-frame TCR alpha sharing in monozygotic twins but agreed with sharing between unrelated individuals. In beta out-of-frame sequences, excess twin sharing was weaker, because having fewer shared sequences lowered the signal-to-noise ratio. Compared with coincidental sharing between unrelated individuals, out-of-frame TCR alpha sequences shared between twins showed an excess of sequences with low generation probability.

Only healthy Caucasian donors were included. The twin cohort comprised three pairs of female monozygotic twins, all aged roughly 18 to 30 years. CD4+ and CD8+ T cell populations were isolated with positive isolation kits from Invitrogen. The library was built by means of 5' RACE. Sequenced on an Illumina HiSeq 2000. Template switching introduced a universal primer binding site; the final cDNA contained a unique molecular identifier, enabling accurate counting of TCR cDNA molecules. Specific primers in the conserved constant-segment region were used to synthesize first-strand cDNA for TCR alpha and beta chains. To control for contamination, every cDNA library was double barcoded, receiving both a SMART-Mk sample barcode and Illumina barcodes. Two successive PCR steps introduced TruSeq adapter sequences along with Illumina sample barcodes. TCR alpha and beta cDNA libraries were sequenced on the Illumina HiSeq platform with custom primers. In the authors' own workflow: MiGEC was used to process raw reads and extract unique molecular identifiers, and MiXCR was used to find CDR3 positions. Recombination models were inferred per individual with the repgenHMM and IGoR tools using an EM algorithm. The tcR package in R was used for shared clonotype analysis, with sharing normalized by the product of cloneset sizes. To study raw recombination free of thymic and clonal selection effects, out-of-frame nonproductive sequences were analyzed. TCRdb's own reprocessing of the public reads used fastp at Q25 and MiXCR and kept productive beta chains. For every CDR3 protein sequence, its rows merge into one entry that carries the most common genes and DNA. For this entry, the V and J calls and clone size follow TCRdb and not the study's own pipeline. The sample profile shows approximately 260,000 distinct CDR3 sequences; around 8.3% of them were found once. The ten largest make up 3% of the sample.

There are many counts of this clonotype. Its antigen target is currently unknown. The sample holds no much larger clone one base away, and base qualities are not on file. Relative to germline, V is 0 bases shorter and J is 2 bases shorter, with 8 bases between their ends. The CDR3 has 13 amino acids, counting the end cysteine and phenylalanine. Just the 39-base CDR3 DNA is kept, in frame starting at base 1. The germline V gene encodes CDR1 DFQATT and CDR2 SNEGSKA (reference sequence). The sample was also reused in another study, on yellow fever vaccine responses in identical twins. Per that second paper: According to the authors, in identical twins the way T cells responded to vaccination appeared partly convergent and partly personalized. Focusing on identical twins, the study followed the T cell clones that responded to the vaccine, and did so with precision.

Recombination joined TRBV20-1 with TRBJ2-7; a tentative D call is TRBD2 (5 bases match). The TCR sequence derives from a woman under 30 in good health. The specimen was CD8+ T cells sorted from blood. The CDR3: CSARESGTYEQYF. DNA sequence: TGCAGTGCTAGAGAGAGCGGAACCTACGAGCAGTACTTC.